This T cell receptor (beta chain) was retrieved from a study of cytomegalovirus exposure and HLA in healthy donors. Broader study findings: Using the classifier, cytomegalovirus status was reportedly diagnosed with high specificity and sensitivity. Overall, around 160 TCR beta chains were annotated as cytomegalovirus-associated. The authors considered a cluster of highly shared sequence variants likely to be a sequencing artifact. Later work showed greater clonal expansion in HLA-associated TCR beta chains than in equally common others.

Points on this clone: Its antigen is not identified.

The PCR was carried out with 60 Vbeta primers and 13 Jbeta primers. The data were produced by immunoSEQ multiplex PCR, yet TCRdb's version contains in-frame clones alone and is incomplete. The table has approximately 160,000 clones, 65% to 80% seen once. CDR1 MGHDK and CDR2 SYGVNS come from the germline V gene. The CDR3 sequence is 13 residues long. Sequenced: PBMCs. This TCR was sampled from a woman in her forties in good health and CMV-seropositive. The chain recombines TRBV25-1 with TRBJ2-5, with 9 bases identical to TRBD1. The DNA end favors TRBJ2-7, so the J call may be wrong. The CDR3: CASRTGGQYEQYF. The CDR3 DNA sequence: TGTGCCAGCAGGACAGGGGGACAGTACGAGCAGTACTTC.